This TCR beta chain stems from a study of long-term antiretroviral therapy in people with HIV. Study-wide results and limits: Dominating the repertoire at all time points were the clones that expanded before ART. Blood obtained between about 2004 and 2018 may reflect older ART regimens.

Remarks on this clone: What it binds is not known.

At survey level, the immunoSEQ assay was run in its v3.0 version. In sequencing, about 35,000-50,000 T-cell genomes per sample were targeted. Profiled with immunoSEQ multiplex PCR; TCRdb holds only in-frame clones, not every one. The profile covers tens of thousands of clones, with approximately 95% appearing a single time and less than 9.5% taken by the ten largest. J was trimmed by 2 bases and V by 0 bases; bases with no gene match: 7. The CDR3 runs 15 residues. Per the germline V gene, CDR1 is GTSNPN and CDR2 is SVGIG (reference sequence). The V gene is TRBV30, the J gene TRBJ2-7, with 7 nucleotides matching TRBD1. This receptor was identified in a woman between 40 and 50 years old with HIV. The sequenced sample was unsorted PBMCs, obtained 7.6 years after starting antiretroviral therapy. The CDR3 DNA sequence: TGTGCCTGGAGTGTATCGGGACAGTACCCCTACGAGCAGTACTTC. It encodes CAWSVSGQYPYEQYF.